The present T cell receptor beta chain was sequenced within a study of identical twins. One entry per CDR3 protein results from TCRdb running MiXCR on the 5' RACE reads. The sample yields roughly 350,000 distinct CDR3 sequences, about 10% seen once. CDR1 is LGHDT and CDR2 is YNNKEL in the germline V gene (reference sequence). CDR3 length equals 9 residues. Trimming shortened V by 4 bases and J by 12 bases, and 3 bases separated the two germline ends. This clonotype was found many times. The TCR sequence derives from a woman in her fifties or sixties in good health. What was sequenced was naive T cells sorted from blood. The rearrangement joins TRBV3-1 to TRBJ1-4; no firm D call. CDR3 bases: TGTGCCAGCAGCCCTGAACTGTTTTTT. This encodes CASSPELFF.